This T cell receptor beta chain was recorded in a study of T cell repertoires in aging, cancer and after chemotherapy. Study context: Roughly 8.8 million TCR reads made up the full dataset. Study findings and constraints: Immunological memory after chemotherapy cannot be judged from the repertoire data. Compared with age-matched healthy donors, untreated hematological or solid cancer patients showed higher blood TCR clonality. Across the chemotherapy interval, each cancer cohort showed higher median generation probability, suggesting thymic rebound.

TRB rearrangements spanning V, D and J were amplified using mixed TRB-A/B primers. TCRdb itself ran the multiplex PCR reads through MiXCR, one entry per CDR3 protein. The profile shows around 2,200 distinct CDR3 sequences, 28% of them singletons. Amplification of TCR beta used genomic DNA extracted from peripheral blood. Comment on this clonotype: Its antigen is not identified.

The length of the CDR3 is 13 residues. Trimming stripped 5 bases from V and 8 bases from J, with 14 bases between. The germline gives CDR1 LNHDA, CDR2 SQIVND (reference sequence). The sequencing sample was made of blood. The chain employs TRBV19 and TRBJ2-3; maybe TRBD1 (6 bases). The clonotype originates from a human donor with a solid tumor. The CDR3 is CASSSAGVGTQYF. CDR3 nucleotides: TGTGCCAGTAGTTCGGCAGGGGTGGGTACGCAGTATTTT.